This TCR beta chain was identified in a study of blood T cell repertoires in COVID-19. In the study overall: Sample material is recorded as cDNA or gDNA derived from T cells, B-cell-depleted T cells, or PBMCs.

The CDR3 loop spans 15 amino acids. Germline V lookup: CDR1 SGHRS, CDR2 YFSETQ. V was cut by 0 bases and J by 5 bases, with 13 bases left in between. In the original processing: Estimates of nucleated cell counts were drawn from the amplification of reference gene primers. Some clones are missing from TCRdb's copy, which holds only in-frame ones; the method was immunoSEQ multiplex PCR. Clonal size and the V and J genes are those of that table, whereas D and trimming came from the DNA. The sample records 120,000 to 150,000 clones, around nine tenths being singletons. Material for sequencing was peripheral blood. V usage is TRBV5-1 and J usage is TRBJ2-3; D perhaps matches TRBD2 (5 bases). This TCR was sampled from a human donor in a cohort sampled during active COVID-19. The DNA of the CDR3 is TGCGCCAGCAGCTTGGGGGAGAGAGAGGTAGATACGCAGTATTTT. Its protein is CASSLGEREVDTQYF.